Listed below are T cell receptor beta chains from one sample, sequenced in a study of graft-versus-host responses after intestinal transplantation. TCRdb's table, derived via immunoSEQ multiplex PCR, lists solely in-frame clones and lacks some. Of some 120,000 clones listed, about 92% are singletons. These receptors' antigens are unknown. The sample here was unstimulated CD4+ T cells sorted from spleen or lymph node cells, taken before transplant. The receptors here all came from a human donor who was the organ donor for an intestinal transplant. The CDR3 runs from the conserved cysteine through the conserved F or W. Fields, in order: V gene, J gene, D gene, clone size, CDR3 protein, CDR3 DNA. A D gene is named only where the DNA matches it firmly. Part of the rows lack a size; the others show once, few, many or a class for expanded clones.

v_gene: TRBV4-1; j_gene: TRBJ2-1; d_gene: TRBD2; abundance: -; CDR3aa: CASSQLAGGYNEQFF; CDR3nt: TGCGCCAGCAGCCAACTAGCGGGAGGGTACAATGAGCAGTTCTTC
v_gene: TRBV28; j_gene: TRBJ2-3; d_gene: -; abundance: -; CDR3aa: CASSFVRPSGTDTQYF; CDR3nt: TGTGCCAGCAGTTTCGTCAGGCCTTCGGGCACAGATACGCAGTATTTT
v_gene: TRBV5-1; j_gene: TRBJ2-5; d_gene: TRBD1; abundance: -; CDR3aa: CASSVRDRVQETQYF; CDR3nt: TGCGCCAGCAGCGTCCGGGACAGGGTCCAAGAGACCCAGTACTTC
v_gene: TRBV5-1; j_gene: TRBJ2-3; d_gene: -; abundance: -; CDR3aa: CASSSTTTDTQYF; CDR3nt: TGCGCCAGCAGCTCAACGACAACAGATACGCAGTATTTT
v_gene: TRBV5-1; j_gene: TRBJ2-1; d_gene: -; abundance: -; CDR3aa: CASSLSGSVNEQFF; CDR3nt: TGCGCCAGCAGCTTGAGTGGGAGTGTTAATGAGCAGTTCTTC
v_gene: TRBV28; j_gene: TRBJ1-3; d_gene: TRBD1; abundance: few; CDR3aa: CASSTRQGAGNTIYF; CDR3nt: TGTGCCAGCAGTACGAGACAGGGTGCCGGAAACACCATATATTTT
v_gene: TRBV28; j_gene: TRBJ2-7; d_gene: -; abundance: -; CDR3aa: CASSLVPGSSYEQYF; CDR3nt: TGTGCCAGCAGTTTAGTTCCGGGAAGCTCCTACGAGCAGTACTTC
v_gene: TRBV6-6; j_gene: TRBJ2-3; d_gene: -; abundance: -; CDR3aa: CASSYLADTQYF; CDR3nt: TGTGCCAGCAGTTACCTAGCGGATACGCAGTATTTT
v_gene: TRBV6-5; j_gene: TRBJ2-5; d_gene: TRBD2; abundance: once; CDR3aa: CASSREAGRETQYF; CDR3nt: TGTGCCAGCAGTAGAGAAGCGGGAAGAGAGACCCAGTACTTC
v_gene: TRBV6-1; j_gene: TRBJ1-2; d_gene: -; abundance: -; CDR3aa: CATSALGYGYTF; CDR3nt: TGTGCCACCTCAGCCCTGGGCTATGGCTACACCTTC
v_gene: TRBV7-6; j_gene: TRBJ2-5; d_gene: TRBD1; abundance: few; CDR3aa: CASSRQGMEETQYF; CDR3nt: TGTGCCAGCAGCAGACAGGGGATGGAAGAGACCCAGTACTTC
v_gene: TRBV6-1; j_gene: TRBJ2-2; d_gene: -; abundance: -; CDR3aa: CASRSWGANTGELFF; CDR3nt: TGTGCCAGCAGATCCTGGGGGGCGAACACCGGGGAGCTGTTTTTT
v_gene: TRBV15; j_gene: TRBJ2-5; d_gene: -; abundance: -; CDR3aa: CATSTLREFQETQYF; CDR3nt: TGTGCCACCAGCACCCTCCGGGAGTTTCAAGAGACCCAGTACTTC
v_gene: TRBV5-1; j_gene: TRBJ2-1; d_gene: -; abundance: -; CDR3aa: CASKSAGHSYNEQFF; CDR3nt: TGCGCCAGCAAATCTGCGGGGCACTCCTACAATGAACAGTTCTTC
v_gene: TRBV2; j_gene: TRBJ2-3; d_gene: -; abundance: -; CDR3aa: CASRLWPNTQYF; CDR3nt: TGTGCCAGCCGACTCTGGCCAAATACGCAGTATTTT
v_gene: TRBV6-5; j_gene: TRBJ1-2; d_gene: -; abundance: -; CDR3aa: CASSYSSGWGSGYTF; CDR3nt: TGTGCCAGCAGTTACTCGAGTGGTTGGGGGAGTGGCTACACCTTC
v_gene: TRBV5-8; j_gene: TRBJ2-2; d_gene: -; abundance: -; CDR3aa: CASSTARDWDNGELFF; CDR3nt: TGTGCCAGCAGCACCGCAAGGGACTGGGACAACGGGGAGCTGTTTTTT
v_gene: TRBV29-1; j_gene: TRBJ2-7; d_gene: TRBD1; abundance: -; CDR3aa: CSVERVGGREQYF; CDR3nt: TGCAGCGTTGAGAGGGTAGGGGGCAGGGAGCAGTACTTC
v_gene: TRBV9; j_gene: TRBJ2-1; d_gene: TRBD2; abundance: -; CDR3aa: CASSASTSGNEQFF; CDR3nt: TGTGCCAGCAGCGCCTCGACTAGCGGCAATGAGCAGTTCTTC
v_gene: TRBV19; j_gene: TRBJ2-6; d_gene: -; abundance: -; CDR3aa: CASSPTGLGANVLTF; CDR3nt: TGTGCCAGTAGCCCGACAGGTTTAGGGGCCAACGTCCTGACTTTC
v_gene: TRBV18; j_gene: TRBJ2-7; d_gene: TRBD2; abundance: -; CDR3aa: CASSEPGLAGYEQYF; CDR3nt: TGTGCCAGCTCAGAACCGGGACTAGCGGGGTACGAGCAGTACTTC
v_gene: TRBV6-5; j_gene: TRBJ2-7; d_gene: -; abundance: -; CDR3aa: CASSRLHEQYF; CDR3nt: TGTGCCAGCAGTCGGTTGCACGAGCAGTACTTC
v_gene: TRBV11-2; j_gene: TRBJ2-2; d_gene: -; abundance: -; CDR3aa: CASSPSTGELFF; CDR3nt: TGTGCCAGCAGCCCTAGTACCGGGGAGCTGTTTTTT
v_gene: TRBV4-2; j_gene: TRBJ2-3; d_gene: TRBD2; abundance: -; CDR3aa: CASSKVAGDTQYF; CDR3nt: TGTGCCAGCAGCAAAGTAGCGGGAGATACGCAGTATTTT
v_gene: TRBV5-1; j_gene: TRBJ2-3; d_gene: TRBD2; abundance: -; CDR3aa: CASSLVGTGGLAGADTQYF; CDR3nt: TGCGCCAGCAGCTTGGTAGGGACAGGGGGACTAGCGGGAGCAGATACGCAGTATTTT
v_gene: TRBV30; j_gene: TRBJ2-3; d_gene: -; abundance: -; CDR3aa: CAWSLLDTHTQYF; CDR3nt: TGTGCCTGGAGTCTGCTTGACACTCATACGCAGTATTTT
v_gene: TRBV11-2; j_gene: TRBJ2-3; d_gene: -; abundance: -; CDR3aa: CASSLGRGAAQYF; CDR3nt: TGTGCCAGCAGCTTAGGGAGGGGAGCGGCGCAGTATTTT
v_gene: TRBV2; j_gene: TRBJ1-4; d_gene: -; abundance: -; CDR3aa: CASSEQGEKLFF; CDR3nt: TGTGCCAGCAGTGAACAGGGTGAAAAACTGTTTTTT
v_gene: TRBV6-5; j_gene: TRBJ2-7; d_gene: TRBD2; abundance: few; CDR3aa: CASSYLREAPYEQYF; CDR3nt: TGTGCCAGCAGTTACTTGCGGGAGGCACCCTACGAGCAGTACTTC
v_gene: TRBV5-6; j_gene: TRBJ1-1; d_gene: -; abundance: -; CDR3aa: CASSLGPAVDLTEAFF; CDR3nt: TGTGCCAGCAGCTTGGGCCCAGCTGTTGATCTTACTGAAGCTTTCTTT